Listed below are T cell receptor beta chains from one sample, sequenced in a study of cytomegalovirus exposure and HLA in healthy donors. Data came from immunoSEQ multiplex PCR; TCRdb stores just in-frame clones and leaves some out. Among some 140,000 clones listed, just over 85% were seen once. Input material: PBMCs. These receptors originate from a human donor in good health. Each CDR3 is given with its conserved first and last residue. A D gene is named only where the DNA matches it firmly. The size entry is marked missing in some rows and otherwise reads once, few, many or a size class.

cdr3_aa cdr3_nt clone_size v_call d_call j_call
CASSTGTGTYNEQFF TGTGCCAGCTCAACCGGGACAGGGACTTACAATGAGCAGTTCTTC - TRBV18 TRBD1 TRBJ2-1
CASSEEIAKNIQYF TGCGCCAGCAGCGAGGAGATAGCCAAAAACATTCAGTACTTC - TRBV5-1 - TRBJ2-4
CASSSRYTEAFF TGTGCCAGTAGTTCTAGGTACACTGAAGCTTTCTTT - TRBV19 - TRBJ1-1
CASSETSGGHSGANVLTF TGTGCCAGCAGCGAAACTAGCGGGGGGCACTCTGGGGCCAACGTCCTGACTTTC - TRBV9 TRBD2 TRBJ2-6
CASSYYGTGGELFF TGTGCCAGCAGTTACTATGGAACGGGCGGGGAGCTGTTTTTT - TRBV6-5 - TRBJ2-2
CASSTKDRVYRELFF TGTGCCAGTAGTACAAAGGACAGGGTTTATCGGGAGCTGTTTTTT - TRBV19 TRBD1 TRBJ2-2
CASSLRGGNTIYF TGCGCCAGCAGCCTGAGGGGGGGAAACACCATATATTTT - TRBV4-1 - TRBJ1-3
CASGPVNTEAFF TGTGCCAGCGGTCCAGTCAACACTGAAGCTTTCTTT - TRBV28 - TRBJ1-1
CASSLGDRGHTDTQYF TGCGCCAGCAGCTTGGGGGACAGGGGGCACACAGATACGCAGTATTTT - TRBV5-1 TRBD1 TRBJ2-3
CASSQGQPGNTIYF TGTGCCAGCAGTCAAGGACAGCCGGGCAACACCATATATTTT once TRBV2 - TRBJ1-3
CASSQTGAFYGYTF TGTGCCAGCAGCCAGACAGGGGCCTTCTATGGCTACACCTTC - TRBV13 TRBD1 TRBJ1-2